Given below is one T cell receptor beta chain in context. Primers for the PCR totalled 60 Vbeta and 13 Jbeta. The repertoire was sequenced with immunoSEQ multiplex PCR; TCRdb's copy has only in-frame clones and lacks some. Listed are roughly 120,000 clones; more than 0.9% falls within the top ten. The data were taken from a study of cytomegalovirus exposure and HLA in healthy donors. The CDR3 loop spans 14 amino acids. Trimming took 6 bases from V and 4 from J, leaving 16 bases between them. The germline V gene encodes CDR1 MDHEN and CDR2 SYDVKM. V and J are TRBV28 and TRBJ2-7; no clear D. Source material: PBMCs. This clonotype originated in a man aged 18 to 35 in good health and CMV-seronegative. This CDR3 reads CASRTDSLKYEQYF. The DNA of the CDR3 is TGTGCCAGCAGAACCGACTCCTTAAAATACGAGCAGTACTTC.